These 19 T cell receptor beta chains share one sample of origin, sequenced in a study of blood T cell repertoires in COVID-19. Clones were read by immunoSEQ multiplex PCR, and TCRdb kept only the in-frame ones, dropping some. Of over 45,000 clones detected, about nine tenths appear once; the ten largest clones hold 8.5%. Material: peripheral blood. The receptors stem from a man aged 55 to 69 with active COVID-19.

This chain uses TRBV10-3 with TRBJ1-1; 10 nucleotides align to TRBD1. Germline V gene sequence: CDR1 ENHRY, CDR2 SYGVKD. The CDR3 length is 14 residues. V shed 8 bases, J shed 3 bases, and the junction held 6 bases outside the gene matches. The CDR3 spells CAIRRGTGDTEAFF. The CDR3 DNA reads as TGTGCCATCCGAAGAGGGACAGGGGACACTGAAGCTTTCTTT.

This chain links TRBV7-6 with TRBJ2-4; D uncertain. This CDR3 comprises 16 residues. The V end was cut by 1 base, the J end by 0 bases, with 10 bases between. Germline V gene data show CDR1 as SGHVS and CDR2 as FNYEAQ. The CDR3 is CASSLGRSLAKNIQYF. In DNA, the CDR3 is TGTGCCAGCAGCTTAGGAAGGAGTCTAGCCAAAAACATTCAGTACTTC.

The gene calls are TRBV4-1 and TRBJ2-5, with D possibly being TRBD2 (5 bases). The ends were cut back, 2 bases at V and 2 bases at J, with 12 bases in the middle. There are 15 residues in the CDR3. Germline V gives CDR1 MGHRA, CDR2 YSYEKL. CDR3 sequence reads: CASSQLASLQETQYF. In DNA form, the CDR3 reads TGCGCCAGCAGCCAATTAGCGAGCTTACAAGAGACCCAGTACTTC.

The J gene is TRBJ1-4, the V gene TRBV5-1; a weak D match, TRBD1 (5 bases). Germline V gives CDR1 SGHRS, CDR2 YFSETQ. V lost 2 bases and J lost 4, with 6 bases in between. The CDR3 is made up of 13 amino acids. CDR3 sequence (DNA): TGCGCCAGCAGCTTTGACAGTAATGAAAAACTGTTTTTT. Its protein is CASSFDSNEKLFF.

The chain is built from TRBV6-4 and TRBJ1-6, with 9 positions matching TRBD1. The ends lost 10 bases at V and 4 bases at J; junction bases unmatched: 5. The germline gives CDR1 MRHNA, CDR2 SNTAGT. The CDR3 loop spans 14 amino acids. CDR3 region: CAIMGTGYNSPLHF. The CDR3 bases are TGTGCCATTATGGGGACAGGGTATAATTCACCCCTCCACTTT.

CDR3 region: CASSMVAGWNTEAFF. The CDR3, as DNA: TGTGCCAGTAGTATGGTGGCAGGGTGGAACACTGAAGCTTTCTTT. The rearrangement joins TRBV19 to TRBJ1-1; the D gene is possibly TRBD1 (5 bases). V was cut by 3 bases and J by 1 base, with 12 bases left in between. The germline gives CDR1 LNHDA, CDR2 SQIVND (reference sequence). CDR3 length: 15 amino acids.

This chain uses TRBV2 with TRBJ1-1; D ambiguous. CDR1 is SNHLY, CDR2 FYNNEI, per germline. The CDR3 sequence is 10 residues long. With 8 bases removed from V and 4 bases from J, the gap between germline ends came to 5 bases. This chain's CDR3 is CASGSTEAFF. The CDR3 DNA reads TGTGCCAGCGGCTCCACTGAAGCTTTCTTT.

The genes are TRBV2 and TRBJ2-1; D perhaps matches TRBD2 (6 bases). V gave up 5 bases and J gave up 6 bases, with 17 bases separating them. The CDR3 is 15 amino acids. The V gene's germline CDR1 is SNHLY and CDR2 FYNNEI. The CDR3: CASSFGERVRNEQFF. CDR3 nucleotide sequence: TGTGCCAGCAGTTTCGGGGAGCGGGTTCGCAATGAGCAGTTCTTC.

In nucleotides, the CDR3 is TGTGCCAGCAGCGGGGTCCAAGAGACCCAGTACTTC. Its protein product is CASSGVQETQYF. V usage is TRBV25-1 and J usage is TRBJ2-5; perhaps TRBD2 as D (5 bases). CDR3 length equals 12 residues. Germline CDR1 is MGHDK and CDR2 is SYGVNS. Trimming cost V 6 bases and J 1 base, with 6 bases left between them.

The chain combines TRBV7-2 with TRBJ2-7; TRBD2 aligns across 12 bases. Germline CDR1 and CDR2: SGHTA and FQGNSA. CDR3 size: 14 residues. Trimming removed 4 bases from V and 8 bases from J; junction bases left unmatched: 6. CDR3 region: CASSSGLAGRKQYF. DNA of the CDR3: TGTGCCAGCAGCTCTGGACTAGCGGGGAGAAAGCAGTACTTC.

This clone appeared a single time. J is TRBJ2-7 and V is TRBV12-5; 8 nucleotides line up with TRBD2. V was pared by 2 bases and J by 0 bases, with 9 bases of the junction left unmatched. The CDR3 has 17 amino acids. CDR1 is LGHNT, CDR2 FRNRAP, per germline. The CDR3 spells CASGLSGLSGISYEQYF. In nucleotides, the CDR3 is TGTGCTAGTGGTTTGAGTGGACTTAGCGGGATCTCCTACGAGCAGTACTTC.

The chain carries TRBV5-1 and TRBJ2-6; the match to TRBD2 covers 7 bases. With V trimmed by 4 bases and J by 1 base, 2 bases remained unmatched. CDR1 SGHRS and CDR2 YFSETQ come from the germline V gene. The CDR3 length is 15 residues. The CDR3 sequence is CASSLAVSGANVLTF. CDR3 sequence (DNA): TGCGCCAGCAGCCTAGCGGTTTCTGGGGCCAACGTCCTGACTTTC.

The chain combines TRBV12-3 or TRBV12-4 with TRBJ1-5; maybe TRBD1 (5 bases). Trimming stripped 5 bases from V and 6 bases from J, with 11 bases between. This CDR3 spans 13 amino acids. The CDR3, as DNA: TGTGCCAGCAGTCCCCGGGGGTTTCAGCCCCAGCATTTT. Amino acids: CASSPRGFQPQHF.

The chain uses TRBV5-1 and TRBJ2-5; 8 positions match TRBD1. With V trimmed by 2 bases and J by 4 bases, 7 bases remained unmatched. The CDR3 spans 15 residues. The germline gives CDR1 SGHRS, CDR2 YFSETQ. The CDR3 nucleotides are TGCGCCAGCAGCTTATCCGGACAGGGTGGAGAGACCCAGTACTTC. This encodes CASSLSGQGGETQYF.

The chain employs TRBV10-2 and TRBJ2-1; 9 bases are a match to TRBD1. The length of the CDR3 is 14 residues. Losses at the gene ends were 5 bases for V and 7 bases for J; bases not matched to a gene: 6. Germline V CDR1 and CDR2: WSHSY, SAAADI. Here the CDR3 DNA reads TGCGCCAGCAGTATACAGGGGGCCGAGAATGAGCAGTTCTTC. This translates into CASSIQGAENEQFF.

The chain uses TRBV7-3 and TRBJ2-1; the match to TRBD2 covers 8 bases. The CDR3 is 13 amino acids. Germline values: CDR1 SGHTA, CDR2 FQGTGA. With V trimmed by 3 bases and J by 10 bases, 5 bases remained unmatched. CDR3 DNA: TGTGCCAGCAGCTTCAAGCGGGAGTGGGAGCAGTTCTTC. Protein: CASSFKREWEQFF.

In this sample, this clone turned up once. V and J are TRBV6-6 and TRBJ2-1; 8 bases fit TRBD2. Germline CDR1 MNHNY, CDR2 SVGAGI (reference sequence). This CDR3 spans 19 amino acids. Trimming cost V 5 bases and J 5 bases; bases outside gene matches: 20. CDR3 sequence reads: CASSPTTYSLAGKNNEQFF. CDR3 coding DNA: TGTGCCAGCAGTCCGACCACTTACTCGTTAGCGGGGAAGAACAATGAGCAGTTCTTC.

This clone has more than one count but fewer than ten. The gene calls are TRBV9 and TRBJ2-7; the match to TRBD2 covers 9 bases. The CDR3 totals 16 residues. Germline lookup yields CDR1 SGDLS and CDR2 YYNGEE. Trimming at V came to 0 bases and at J to 0 bases, leaving 4 bases not matched to a gene. CDR3 amino acids: CASSVAASGNSYEQYF. The CDR3 DNA follows: TGTGCCAGCAGCGTAGCTGCTAGCGGGAACTCCTACGAGCAGTACTTC.

This rearrangement joins TRBV7-8 to TRBJ1-6; 8 positions match TRBD1. This CDR3 comprises 14 residues. Germline CDR1 and CDR2: SGHVS and FQNEAQ. The V segment lost 3 bases and the J segment 10 bases; nucleotides outside the gene matches: 5. CDR3 loop: CASSFSGGQSPLHF. CDR3 in DNA: TGTGCCAGCAGCTTCTCAGGGGGCCAATCACCCCTCCACTTT. Using reference TRBV7-8 and TRBJ1-6 for the parts outside the CDR3, the full variable domain is GAGVSQSPRYKVAKRGQDVALRCDPISGHVSLFWYQQALGQGPEFLTYFQNEAQLDKSGLPSDRFFAERPEGSVSTLKIQRTQQEDSAVYLCASSFSGGQSPLHFGNGTRLTVT.